A selection of T cell receptor beta chains follows, all from one sample in a study of beta chain features in type 1 diabetes. Here immunoSEQ multiplex PCR was the method, and the copy in TCRdb shows in-frame clones only, minus some. The data show about 26,000 clones, with around half seen just once and approximately 0.3% held by the top ten. The sample comprised stem cell memory CD4+ T cells from blood. The receptors derive from a man under 40 with type 1 diabetes. CDR3s include the opening cysteine and the closing phenylalanine or tryptophan. Each record gives: J gene, D gene, clone size, V gene, CDR3 DNA, CDR3 protein. The D gene is left open where the match is weak. Size is omitted from some rows. Given values are once, few, many or a class for expanded clones.

>TRBJ2-2|TRBD1|.|TRBV5-1
TGCGCCAGCAGCTTGGGACCGGGACAGGGGGCAACCGGGGAGCTGTTTTTT
CASSLGPGQGATGELFF
>TRBJ2-5|.|.|TRBV11-3
TGTGCCAGCAGCCACGGGGAGACCCAGTACTTC
CASSHGETQYF
>TRBJ2-1|.|few|TRBV30
TGTGCCTGGAGTGGTAGCTCCTACAATGAGCAGTTCTTC
CAWSGSSYNEQFF
>TRBJ1-2|TRBD1|.|TRBV6-1
TGTGCCAGCGGAGGACAGGGAAGCGGCTACACCTTC
CASGGQGSGYTF
>TRBJ2-7|.|few|TRBV25-1
TGTGCCAGCAGGGGACCGGGGGGCTGGTACGAGCAGTACTTC
CASRGPGGWYEQYF
>TRBJ2-1|.|few|TRBV5-6
TGTGCCAGCAGCTTGGGTAGCGGACGCTACAATGAGCAGTTCTTC
CASSLGSGRYNEQFF
>TRBJ1-2|TRBD1|once|TRBV6-6
TGTGCCAGCAGTACACAGGGGTCTAACTATGGCTACACCTTC
CASSTQGSNYGYTF
>TRBJ1-1|.|.|TRBV5-1
TGCGCCAGCAGCTTGGCCAGGGACACTGAAGCTTTCTTT
CASSLARDTEAFF
>TRBJ2-1|.|.|TRBV11-3
TGTGCCAGCAGCCGGGGAAAGGGTTGGTATGAGCAGTTCTTC
CASSRGKGWYEQFF
>TRBJ1-2|.|.|TRBV4-2
TGTGCCAGCAGCCAAGATCCAGGGAACAACTATGGCTACACCTTC
CASSQDPGNNYGYTF
>TRBJ1-1|TRBD1|once|TRBV7-2
TGTGCCAGCTCAGGGGGCCCGAGCACTGAAGCTTTCTTT
CASSGGPSTEAFF
>TRBJ2-2|.|.|TRBV19
TGTGCCAGTAGTAGCACCGCGCGAAGCACCGGGGAGCTGTTTTTT
CASSSTARSTGELFF
>TRBJ2-3|.|few|TRBV5-1
TGCGCCAGCAGCTTGGGCAGGGGGGATGGAGATACGCAGTATTTT
CASSLGRGDGDTQYF
>TRBJ1-1|.|few|TRBV6-5
TGTGCCAGCAGTTACTCCTCTAAAACGCAAGCTTTCTTT
CASSYSSKTQAFF
>TRBJ1-4|.|.|TRBV30
TGTGCCTGGAGTGTACAGGGCGAAAAACTGTTTTTT
CAWSVQGEKLFF